Reported below is one TCR beta chain. This entry belongs to a study of blood T cell repertoires in COVID-19. Across the whole study: From the United States, Italy and Spain came samples of acute and convalescent COVID-19.

Repertoires were generated with immunoSEQ multiplex PCR, while TCRdb's copy carries only in-frame clones and drops some. Among 200,000 to 300,000 clones listed, around 87% were seen once. The sample taken for sequencing was peripheral blood. This TCR came from a woman aged 45-60 years with acute or convalescent COVID-19.

The CDR3 coding sequence is TGTGCCAGCAGTTTAGCGGGGGGCGCGGGCTACGAGCAGTACTTC. This translates into CASSLAGGAGYEQYF. This chain uses TRBV27 with TRBJ2-7, with TRBD2 matching 8 bases. The V segment lost 2 bases and the J segment 3 bases; nucleotides outside the gene matches: 6. This CDR3 region has 15 residues. Germline V CDR1 and CDR2: MNHEY, SMNVEV (reference sequence).